The present T cell receptor (beta chain) was sequenced within a study of T cells in Graves' hyperthyroidism and ophthalmopathy. General observations from the study: Blood held most thyroid clonotypes expanded above 0.001 frequency. Before onset, ophthalmopathy was predicted by the model a median 6.5 months earlier. The authors' 13 V-J model separated ophthalmopathy from stable hyperthyroidism.

Duration under 3 months, a NOSPECS grade of at least 4, and a Clinical Activity Score of at least 3 characterized the ophthalmopathy patients. This clonotype has at least ten counts. Antigen specificity is unknown. Germline CDR1 SGHTS, CDR2 YDEGEE. V was trimmed by 4 bases and J by 2 bases, leaving 13 bases between them. This CDR3 is built from 14 residues. Amplified TCR beta CDR3 regions derived from RNA transcripts. Initially, a first-round RT-PCR of the TCR CDR3 employed the HTBI primer set. One entry per CDR3 protein, called by TCRdb with MiXCR from the multiplex PCR reads. Of about 600,000 distinct CDR3 sequences listed, 15% to 20% were seen once; the top ten hold under 3.5%.

The chain is built from TRBV5-8 and TRBJ2-7, with D possibly matching TRBD2 (5 bases). The source of this sequence is a woman in her forties with Graves' ophthalmopathy. The sample was blood. CDR3 nucleotides: TGTGCCAGCAGCCTACGAGGGATAACCTACGAGCAGTACTTC. The encoded protein is CASSLRGITYEQYF.